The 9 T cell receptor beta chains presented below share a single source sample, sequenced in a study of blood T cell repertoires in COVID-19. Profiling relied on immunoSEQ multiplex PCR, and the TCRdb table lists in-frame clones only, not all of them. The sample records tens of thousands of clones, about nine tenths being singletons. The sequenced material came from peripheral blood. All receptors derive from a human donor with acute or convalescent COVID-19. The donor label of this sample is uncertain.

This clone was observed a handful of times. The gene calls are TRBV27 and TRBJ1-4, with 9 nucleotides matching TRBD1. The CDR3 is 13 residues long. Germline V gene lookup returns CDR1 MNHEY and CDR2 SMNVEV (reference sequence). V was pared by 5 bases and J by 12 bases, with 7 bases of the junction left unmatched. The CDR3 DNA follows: TGTGCCAGCAGTCCCCGGACAGGGGAGGAACTGTTTTTT. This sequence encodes CASSPRTGEELFF. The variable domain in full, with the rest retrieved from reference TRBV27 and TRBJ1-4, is EAQVTQNPRYLITVTGKKLTVTCSQNMNHEYMSWYRQDPGLGLRQIYYSMNVEVTDKGDVPEGYKVSRKEKRNFPLILESPSPNQTSLYFCASSPRTGEELFFGSGTQLSVL.

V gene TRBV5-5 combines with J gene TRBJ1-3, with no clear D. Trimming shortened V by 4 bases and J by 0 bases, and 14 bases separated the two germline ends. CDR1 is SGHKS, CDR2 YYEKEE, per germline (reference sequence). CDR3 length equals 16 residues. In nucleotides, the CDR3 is TGTGCCAGCAGCCCGCTGCCGGGAACCTCTGGAAACACCATATATTTT. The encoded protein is CASSPLPGTSGNTIYF.

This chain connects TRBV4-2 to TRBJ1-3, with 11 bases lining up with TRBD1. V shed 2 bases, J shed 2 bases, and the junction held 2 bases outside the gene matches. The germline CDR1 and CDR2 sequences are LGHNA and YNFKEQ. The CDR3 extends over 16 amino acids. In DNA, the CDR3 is TGTGCCAGCAGCCAACCGGGACAGGGGGCTGGAAACACCATATATTTT. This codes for CASSQPGQGAGNTIYF.

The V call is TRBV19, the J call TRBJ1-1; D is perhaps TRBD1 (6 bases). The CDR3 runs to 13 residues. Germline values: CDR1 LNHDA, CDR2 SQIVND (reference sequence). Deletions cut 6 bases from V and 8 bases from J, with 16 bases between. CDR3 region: CASRWGQGFEAFF. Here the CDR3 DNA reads TGTGCCAGTAGATGGGGGCAGGGGTTCGAAGCTTTCTTT. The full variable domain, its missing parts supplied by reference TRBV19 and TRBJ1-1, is DGGITQSPKYLFRKEGQNVTLSCEQNLNHDAMYWYRQDPGQGLRLIYYSQIVNDFQKGDIAEGYSVSREKKESFPLTVTSAQKNPTAFYLCASRWGQGFEAFFGQGTRLTVV.

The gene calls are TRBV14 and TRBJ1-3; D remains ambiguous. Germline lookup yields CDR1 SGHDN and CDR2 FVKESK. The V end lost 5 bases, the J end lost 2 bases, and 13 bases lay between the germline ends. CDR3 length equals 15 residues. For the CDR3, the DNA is TGTGCCAGCAGCTCGACTGATACTCCTGGAAACACCATATATTTT. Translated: CASSSTDTPGNTIYF.

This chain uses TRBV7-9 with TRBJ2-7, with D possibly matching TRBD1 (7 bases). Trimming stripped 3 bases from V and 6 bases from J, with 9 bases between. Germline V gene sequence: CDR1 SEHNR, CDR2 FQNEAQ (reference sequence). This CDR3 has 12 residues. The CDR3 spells CASSFQGGEQYF. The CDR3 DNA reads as TGTGCCAGCAGCTTCCAGGGGGGCGAGCAGTACTTC.

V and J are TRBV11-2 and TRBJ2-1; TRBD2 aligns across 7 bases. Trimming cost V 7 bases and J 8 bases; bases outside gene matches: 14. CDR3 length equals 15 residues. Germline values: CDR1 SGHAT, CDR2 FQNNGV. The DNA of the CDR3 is TGTGCCAGCATCCCCCCGGGTGGCCGGGGGGATGAGCAGTTCTTC. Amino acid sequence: CASIPPGGRGDEQFF.

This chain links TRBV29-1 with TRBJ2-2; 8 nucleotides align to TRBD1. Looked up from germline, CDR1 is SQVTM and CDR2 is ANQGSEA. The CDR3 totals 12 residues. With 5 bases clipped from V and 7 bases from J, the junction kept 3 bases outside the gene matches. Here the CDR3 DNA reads TGCAGCGTTCCGACAGGGGACGGGGAGCTGTTTTTT. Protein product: CSVPTGDGELFF.

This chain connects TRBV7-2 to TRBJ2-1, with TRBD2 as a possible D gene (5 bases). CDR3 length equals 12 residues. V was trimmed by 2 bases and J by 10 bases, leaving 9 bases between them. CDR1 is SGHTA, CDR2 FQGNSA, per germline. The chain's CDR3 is CASSLSGGEQFF. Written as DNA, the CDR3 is TGTGCCAGCAGCTTAAGCGGCGGGGAGCAGTTCTTC. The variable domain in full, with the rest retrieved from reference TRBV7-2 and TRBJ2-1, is GAGVSQSPSNKVTEKGKDVELRCDPISGHTALYWYRQSLGQGLEFLIYFQGNSAPDKSGLPSDRFSAERTGGSVSTLTIQRTQQEDSAVYLCASSLSGGEQFFGPGTRLTVL.